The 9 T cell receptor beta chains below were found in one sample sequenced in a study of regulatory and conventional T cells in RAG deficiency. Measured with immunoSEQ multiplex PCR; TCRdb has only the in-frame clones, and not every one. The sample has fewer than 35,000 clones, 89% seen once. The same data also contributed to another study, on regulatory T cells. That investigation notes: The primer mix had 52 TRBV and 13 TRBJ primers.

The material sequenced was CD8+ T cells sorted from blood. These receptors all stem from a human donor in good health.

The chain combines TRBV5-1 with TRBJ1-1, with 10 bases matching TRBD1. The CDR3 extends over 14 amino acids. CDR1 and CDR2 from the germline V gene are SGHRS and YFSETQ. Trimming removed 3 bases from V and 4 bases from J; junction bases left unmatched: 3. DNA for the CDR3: TGCGCCAGCAGCTGGCGACAGGGGGCCACTGAAGCTTTCTTT. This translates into CASSWRQGATEAFF.

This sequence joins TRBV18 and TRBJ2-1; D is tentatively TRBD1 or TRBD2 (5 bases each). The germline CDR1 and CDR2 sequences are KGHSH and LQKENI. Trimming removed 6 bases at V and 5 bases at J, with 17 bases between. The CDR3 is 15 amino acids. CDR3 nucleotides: TGTGCCAGCTCCCCGGGGCTTAAAAAAAACAATGAGCAGTTCTTC. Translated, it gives CASSPGLKKNNEQFF.

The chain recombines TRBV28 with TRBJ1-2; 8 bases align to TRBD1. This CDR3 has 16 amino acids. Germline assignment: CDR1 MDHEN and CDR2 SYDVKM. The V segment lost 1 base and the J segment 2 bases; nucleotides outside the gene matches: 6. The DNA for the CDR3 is TGTGCCAGCAGTTTATCCCTGACAGGGGTCAACTATGGCTACACCTTC. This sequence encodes CASSLSLTGVNYGYTF.

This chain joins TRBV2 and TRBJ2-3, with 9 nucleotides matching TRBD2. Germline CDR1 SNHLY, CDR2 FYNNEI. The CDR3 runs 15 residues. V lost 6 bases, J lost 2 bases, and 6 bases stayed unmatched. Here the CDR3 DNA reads TGTGCCAGCAGAACTAGCGGGCGAAACACAGATACGCAGTATTTT. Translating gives CASRTSGRNTDTQYF. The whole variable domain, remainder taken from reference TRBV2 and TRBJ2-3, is EPEVTQTPSHQVTQMGQEVILRCVPISNHLYFYWYRQILGQKVEFLVSFYNNEISEKSEIFDDQFSVERPDGSNFTLKIRSTKLEDSAMYFCASRTSGRNTDTQYFGPGTRLTVL.

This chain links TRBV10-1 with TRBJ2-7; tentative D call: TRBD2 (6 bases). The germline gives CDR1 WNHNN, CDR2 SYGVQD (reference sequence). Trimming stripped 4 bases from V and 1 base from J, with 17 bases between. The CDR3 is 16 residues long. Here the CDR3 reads CASSAESGPKSYEQYF. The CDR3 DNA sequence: TGCGCCAGCAGTGCGGAAAGCGGGCCGAAATCCTACGAGCAGTACTTC.

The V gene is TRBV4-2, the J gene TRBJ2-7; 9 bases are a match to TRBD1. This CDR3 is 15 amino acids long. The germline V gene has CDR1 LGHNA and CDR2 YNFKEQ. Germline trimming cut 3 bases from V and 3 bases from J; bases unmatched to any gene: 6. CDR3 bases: TGTGCCAGCAGCCAGGGACAGGGCCGAAGCTACGAGCAGTACTTC. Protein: CASSQGQGRSYEQYF.

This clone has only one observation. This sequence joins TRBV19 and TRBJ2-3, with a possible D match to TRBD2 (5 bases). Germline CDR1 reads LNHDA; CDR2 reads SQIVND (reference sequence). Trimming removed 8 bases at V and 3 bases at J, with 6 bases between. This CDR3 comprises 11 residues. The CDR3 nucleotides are TGTGCCAGTCGGGGAACAGATACGCAGTATTTT. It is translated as CASRGTDTQYF.

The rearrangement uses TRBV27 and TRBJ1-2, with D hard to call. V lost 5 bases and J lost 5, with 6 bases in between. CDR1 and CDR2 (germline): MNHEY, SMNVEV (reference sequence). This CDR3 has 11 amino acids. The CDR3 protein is CASSDGYGYTF. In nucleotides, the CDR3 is TGTGCCAGCAGTGACGGTTATGGCTACACCTTC.

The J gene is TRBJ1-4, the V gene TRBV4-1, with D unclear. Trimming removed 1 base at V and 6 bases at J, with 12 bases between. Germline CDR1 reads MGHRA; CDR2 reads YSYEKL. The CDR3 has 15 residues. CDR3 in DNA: TGCGCCAGCAGCCAAGGCCCGCTATCCGATGAAAAACTGTTTTTT. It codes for CASSQGPLSDEKLFF.